The rows below give T cell receptor beta chains drawn from one sample of a study of CD8 T cells in Susac syndrome. In TCRdb, the immunoSEQ multiplex PCR reads were re-called with MiXCR into one record per CDR3 protein. This table has just over 300,000 distinct CDR3 sequences, roughly 94% appearing once. The sequenced material came from CD4+ T cells from PBMCs. Receptors originate from a human donor with multiple sclerosis. The conserved cysteine and the conserved F or W are not part of the CDR3 here. Clone size is given for some rows only: seen once, a few or many times, or a class if the clone is expanded.

clone_size	j_call	v_call	cdr3_aa
-	TRBJ1-4	TRBV10-3	AISASQMNEKLF
once	TRBJ2-7	TRBV4-3	ASSQDRGVSGRPHEQY
-	TRBJ2-4	TRBV7-2	ASSSVGGGAVRAKNIQY
-	TRBJ2-3	TRBV7-4	ASSEAYPRTLASDTQY
-	TRBJ2-7	TRBV7-2	ASSENSYEQY
-	TRBJ2-7	TRBV6-1	ASTNGAYEQY
once	TRBJ2-3	TRBV5-1	ASTPGTKPGDTQY
-	TRBJ2-5	TRBV9	ASSVRGQRETQY
-	TRBJ2-1	TRBV7-3	ASSPREREGYNEQF
-	TRBJ2-3	TRBV12-3/TRBV12-4	ASSLYRGGGSTDTQY
-	TRBJ2-7	TRBV20-1	SAPLRGVRYEQY
-	TRBJ2-7	TRBV9	ASSVAGGHAYEQY
-	TRBJ1-2	TRBV7-9	ASSSQGADGYT
-	TRBJ1-1	TRBV29-1	SVGQMNTEAF
-	TRBJ2-2	TRBV4-1	ASTPRTPVLNGELF
-	TRBJ1-1	TRBV3-1	ASSSSGARTEAF
few	TRBJ2-7	TRBV6-2/TRBV6-3	ASSPSGGLYEQY
-	TRBJ1-2	TRBV6-5	ASRASRNYGYT
-	TRBJ1-2	TRBV12-3/TRBV12-4	ASSLDSLGYT
-	TRBJ2-7	TRBV12-3/TRBV12-4	ASSLGVNSYEQY
-	TRBJ2-2	TRBV9	ASSPRGIGELF
-	TRBJ2-5	TRBV6-2/TRBV6-3	ASSLPVAGVGETQY
-	TRBJ1-6	TRBV25-1	ASSEYAARNSPLH
-	TRBJ1-5	TRBV7-2	ASSLVGGFGDQPQH
-	TRBJ2-6	TRBV12-3/TRBV12-4	ASSLSLGQGDRQLANVLT
once	TRBJ2-6	TRBV18	ASSSIQTLLNPSSGANVLT